Sequencing of this T cell receptor beta chain was carried out in a study of CD8 T cell repertoires and HIV-1 epitope variants. Study in general: T cells were stimulated with Twenty-five Gag and Nef peptides separately. Tested: three Gag epitope families, Nef HW9 and YT9. Points from the study as a whole: Of fewer than 10 antigen-specific beta clonotypes, six appeared to cross-react with escape variants.

Worth noting for this clone: Its antigen is unknown.

Germline V CDR1 and CDR2: LNHDA, SQIVND (reference sequence). The CDR3 has 15 residues. V shed 6 bases and J shed 5 bases, with 17 bases lying between them. The data were produced by immunoSEQ multiplex PCR, yet TCRdb's version contains in-frame clones alone and is incomplete. This sample yields 5,700 or so clones, of which more than 60% are seen a single time; less than 50% belongs to the top ten. Sequencing was performed on cultured CD8+ T cells derived from PBMCs. The chain employs TRBV19 and TRBJ2-1; D is unresolved. This sequence originates from a male donor with HIV. The CDR3 here is CASSPPVGWDNEQFF. Here the CDR3 DNA reads TGTGCCAGTAGCCCCCCGGTTGGGTGGGACAATGAGCAGTTCTTC.